These 13 T cell receptor beta chains came from one sample sequenced in a study of T cell repertoires in ileal Crohn's disease. Produced via immunoSEQ multiplex PCR; TCRdb's table is partial and in-frame only. Of about 15,000 clones listed, 65% to 80% were seen once; the top ten hold about 4%. Regarding time point: neoterminal ileum biopsy at postoperative endoscopy, about 6 months after surgery. Sequenced input: ileal tissue. All receptors come from an adult with Crohn's disease.

V and J are TRBV30 and TRBJ1-3, with 8 bases identical to TRBD1. Trimming at V came to 5 bases and at J to 3 bases, leaving 6 bases not matched to a gene. The germline V gene encodes CDR1 GTSNPN and CDR2 SVGIG (reference sequence). The CDR3 extends over 14 amino acids. The CDR3 region is CAWGPTGVGNTIYF. DNA of the CDR3: TGTGCCTGGGGTCCGACAGGGGTTGGAAACACCATATATTTT.

The chain joins TRBV19 to TRBJ2-1, with 8 bases fitting TRBD2. Germline lookup yields CDR1 LNHDA and CDR2 SQIVND (reference sequence). The CDR3 consists of 15 residues. V shed 5 bases and J 1 base; nucleotides not matched to a gene: 4. CDR3: CASSLTSVSYNEQFF. The CDR3 bases are TGTGCCAGTAGTCTGACTAGCGTATCCTACAATGAGCAGTTCTTC.

This chain links TRBV4-1 with TRBJ2-3; possible D gene TRBD2, 5 bases. The CDR3 covers 12 residues. V lost 6 bases and J lost 4, with 8 bases in between. From germline, CDR1 is MGHRA and CDR2 YSYEKL. CDR3 bases: TGCGCCAGCAGGGGGAGCGCAGATACGCAGTATTTT. Translating it yields CASRGSADTQYF.

The rearrangement links TRBV27 to TRBJ1-3, with D possibly matching TRBD1 (6 bases). The germline V gene encodes CDR1 MNHEY and CDR2 SMNVEV (reference sequence). The CDR3 contains 15 residues. V was clipped by 6 bases and J by 3 bases, with 15 bases between them. The CDR3 DNA reads TGTGCCAGCAGCTTAGTGGGGGCGCGTGGAAACACCATATATTTT. It specifies CASSLVGARGNTIYF.

The rearrangement uses TRBV9 and TRBJ1-5, with unresolved D. There are 15 residues in the CDR3. From germline, CDR1 is SGDLS and CDR2 YYNGEE. V gave up 4 bases and J gave up 2 bases, with 13 bases separating them. CDR3 loop: CASSRSPDGNQPQHF. The CDR3 nucleotides read TGTGCCAGCAGCAGGTCCCCGGACGGCAATCAGCCCCAGCATTTT.

The rearrangement uses TRBV28 and TRBJ2-5; D remains unclear. CDR1 and CDR2 from the germline V gene are MDHEN and SYDVKM. CDR3 size: 15 residues. V lost 7 bases to trimming and J lost 5 bases, with 20 bases between them. CDR3 sequence: CASTRGRDHRETQYF. The CDR3 nucleotides are TGTGCCAGCACCCGCGGAAGGGATCACCGGGAGACCCAGTACTTC.

The V gene is TRBV29-1, the J gene TRBJ2-3; no definite D call. Trimming left V 3 bases short and J 1 base short, with 14 bases between. The CDR3 is 15 amino acids. Germline V lookup: CDR1 SQVTM, CDR2 ANQGSEA. CDR3 amino acids: CSVDSSLVGTDTQYF. The DNA of the CDR3 is TGCAGCGTTGATTCGTCCCTTGTAGGCACAGATACGCAGTATTTT.

V is TRBV6-5 and J is TRBJ1-2, with D possibly matching TRBD1 (5 bases). The germline V and J ends were trimmed by 2 bases and 7 bases, with 14 bases remaining between them. The CDR3 loop spans 14 amino acids. CDR1 MNHEY and CDR2 SVGAGI come from the germline V gene. The CDR3 loop is CASSYGSGLRGYTF. CDR3 nucleotide sequence: TGTGCCAGCAGTTACGGCTCGGGGCTGCGTGGCTACACCTTC.

The chain has TRBV7-9 and TRBJ1-2, with TRBD1 matching over 7 bases. Germline loops: CDR1 SEHNR, CDR2 FQNEAQ (reference sequence). This CDR3 has 12 amino acids. Trimming took 7 bases from V and 3 from J; bases not matched to a gene: 2. The CDR3 nucleotides are TGTGCCAGCAACAGGGGTGACTATGGCTACACCTTC. Translation: CASNRGDYGYTF.

The chain has TRBV28 and TRBJ1-2; 8 bases align to TRBD1. The ends lost 4 bases at V and 8 bases at J; junction bases unmatched: 12. The CDR3 extends over 15 amino acids. CDR1 MDHEN and CDR2 SYDVKM come from the germline V gene. As DNA, the CDR3 is TGTGCCAGCAGTTCCGCCGGACAGGGCAGTAAAGGCTACACCTTC. Amino acids: CASSSAGQGSKGYTF.

The chain recombines TRBV2 with TRBJ2-3, with a weak D call TRBD1 (5 bases). Germline V gene data show CDR1 as SNHLY and CDR2 as FYNNEI. The V and J ends lost 2 bases and 4 bases respectively, with 7 bases between them. The CDR3 has 13 amino acids. Written as DNA, the CDR3 is TGTGCCAGCAGTGAACAGGGCGCAGATACGCAGTATTTT. The encoded protein is CASSEQGADTQYF.

The chain combines TRBV19 with TRBJ2-3; 8 nucleotides align to TRBD2. The CDR3 totals 17 residues. The J segment lost 1 base and the V segment lost 6 bases, leaving 12 bases of the junction unmatched. The germline V gene encodes CDR1 LNHDA and CDR2 SQIVND (reference sequence). The chain's CDR3 is CASSYSPSSGRTDTQYF. For the CDR3, the DNA is TGTGCCAGTAGCTACTCACCGTCTAGCGGGCGCACAGATACGCAGTATTTT.

The chain recombines TRBV7-8 with TRBJ2-3; perhaps TRBD1 as D (6 bases). Germline V CDR1 and CDR2: SGHVS, FQNEAQ. This CDR3 is 15 amino acids long. The V and J ends lost 2 bases and 0 bases respectively, with 9 bases between them. This CDR3 is CASSLMQGSTDTQYF. The CDR3 DNA is TGTGCCAGCAGCTTAATGCAGGGGAGCACAGATACGCAGTATTTT.